The source of this T cell receptor (beta chain) is a study of T-cell memory formation after mild COVID-19. The CDR3 totals 15 residues. Whole-study results and caveats: Day 37-peaking second-wave clones had unconfirmed SARS-CoV-2 specificity. Mainly CM and EM harbored the contracting CD4+ clones; mainly EMRA harbored the CD8+ ones.

Note on this clonotype: Its target is not known.

5'RACE with constant-segment primers built TCRalpha and TCRbeta cDNA libraries with UMIs. MiXCR, applied by TCRdb to the 5' RACE reads, yields one record per CDR3 protein. The table has about half a million distinct CDR3 sequences, over 15% seen once; the top ten hold approximately 13%. This receptor was taken from an adult woman who had mild COVID-19 (a few samples of this study predate the infection). Cell type and time point are not known. V gene TRBV12-1 combines with J gene TRBJ2-1; the table calls TRBD1, which could not be checked here. TRBV12-1 is an annotated pseudogene. The sequenced material came from PBMCs or a T cell subset sorted from them (not recorded which). This chain's CDR3 is CASSFQGDRVAEQFF. The CDR3 DNA follows: TGTGCCAGCAGCTTCCAGGGGGACAGGGTCGCTGAGCAGTTCTTC.